A selection of T cell receptor beta chains follows, all from one sample in a study of PD-L1 blockade in urothelial cancer. Profiled with immunoSEQ multiplex PCR; TCRdb holds only in-frame clones, not every one. The sample shows tens of thousands of clones, about 85% of them seen only once. This material consisted of PBMCs, taken around atezolizumab (anti-PD-L1) treatment. The receptors were gathered from a man aged 45 to 65 with urothelial cancer. Each CDR3 is given without its conserved first and last residue.

j_call v_call cdr3_aa
TRBJ1-1 TRBV7-2 ASSVDRGRNTEAF
TRBJ2-2 TRBV5-4 ASNNRRNTGELF
TRBJ1-5 TRBV2 ASSVSGNGDFGNQPQH
TRBJ2-7 TRBV5-8 ASSLLRGREQY
TRBJ1-2 TRBV30 AWSAVSRQKPNYGYT
TRBJ2-3 TRBV15 ATAISTDTQY
TRBJ2-2 TRBV7-8 ASSVRDRVTGELF
TRBJ1-4 TRBV28 ASTEPGVNEKLF
TRBJ2-7 TRBV30 AWSVRRGLHYEQY
TRBJ2-3 TRBV4-2 ASSLEPRGTDTQY
TRBJ1-3 TRBV30 AWRSGGTGNTIY
TRBJ2-5 TRBV30 AWTSGEETQY
TRBJ2-7 TRBV27 ASSPGTGRGYEQY
TRBJ2-3 TRBV27 ASSFSQGANTQY
TRBJ1-3 TRBV5-4 ASSSSGGLLSGNTIY
TRBJ1-1 TRBV9 ASSVGDIDTEAF
TRBJ2-3 TRBV9 ASSVDPSGDTQY
TRBJ2-3 TRBV9 ASSVVSSGGTDTQY
TRBJ1-2 TRBV28 ASSPPGQGIVAAMDGYT
TRBJ1-2 TRBV28 ATRTSAYGYT
TRBJ1-2 TRBV2 ASPPTPTNVSQSYGYT
TRBJ2-5 TRBV15 ATRVGATSGPRETQY
TRBJ2-1 TRBV30 AWSVRDRGSYNEQF
TRBJ2-6 TRBV28 ASSPSGVHSGANVLT
TRBJ2-5 TRBV2 ASTPEGGAGETQY
TRBJ2-5 TRBV5-1 ASSLTGSETQY
TRBJ2-3 TRBV5-4 ASSPASGGASTDTQY
TRBJ2-1 TRBV10-3 AISVRRGAMDEQF
TRBJ1-3 TRBV4-1 ASSQDQATPFSGNTIY
TRBJ2-1 TRBV18 ASSPVRASGGEQF
TRBJ2-5 TRBV11-2 ASSLEYGTQY